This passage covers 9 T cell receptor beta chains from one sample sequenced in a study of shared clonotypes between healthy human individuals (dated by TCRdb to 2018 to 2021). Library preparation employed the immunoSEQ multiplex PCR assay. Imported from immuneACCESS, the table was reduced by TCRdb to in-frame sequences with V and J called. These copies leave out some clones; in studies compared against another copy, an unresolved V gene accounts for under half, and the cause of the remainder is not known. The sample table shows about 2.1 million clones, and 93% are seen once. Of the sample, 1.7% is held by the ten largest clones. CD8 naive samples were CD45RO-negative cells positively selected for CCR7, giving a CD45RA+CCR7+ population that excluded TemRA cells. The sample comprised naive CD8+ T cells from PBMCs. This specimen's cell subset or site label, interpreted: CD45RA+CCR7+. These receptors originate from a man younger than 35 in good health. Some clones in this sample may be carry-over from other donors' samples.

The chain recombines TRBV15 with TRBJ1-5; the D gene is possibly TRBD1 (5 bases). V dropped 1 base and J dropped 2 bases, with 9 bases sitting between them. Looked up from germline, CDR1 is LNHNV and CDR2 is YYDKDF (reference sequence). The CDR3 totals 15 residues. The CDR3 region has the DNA TGTGCCACCAGCAGAGTCAGGGTCGGCAATCAGCCCCAGCATTTT. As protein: CATSRVRVGNQPQHF.

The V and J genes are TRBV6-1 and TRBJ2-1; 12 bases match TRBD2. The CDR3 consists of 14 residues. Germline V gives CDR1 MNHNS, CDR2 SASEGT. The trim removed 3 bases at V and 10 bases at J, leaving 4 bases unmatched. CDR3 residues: CASSEGLAGREQFF. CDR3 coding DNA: TGTGCCAGCAGTGAGGGACTAGCGGGCAGAGAGCAGTTCTTC.

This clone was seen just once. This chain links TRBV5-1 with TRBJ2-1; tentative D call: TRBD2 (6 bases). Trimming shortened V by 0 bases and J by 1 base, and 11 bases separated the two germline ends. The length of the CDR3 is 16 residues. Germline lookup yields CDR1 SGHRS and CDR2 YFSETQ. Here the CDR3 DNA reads TGCGCCAGCAGCTTGGTAGGTGGGAGGTCCTACAATGAGCAGTTCTTC. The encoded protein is CASSLVGGRSYNEQFF.

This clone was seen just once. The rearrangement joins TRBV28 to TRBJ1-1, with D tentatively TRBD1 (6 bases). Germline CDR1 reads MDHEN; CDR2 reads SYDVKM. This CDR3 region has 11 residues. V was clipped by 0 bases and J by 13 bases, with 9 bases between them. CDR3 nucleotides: TGTGCCAGCAGTTTATGGCCAGGGGTTTTCTTT. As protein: CASSLWPGVFF.

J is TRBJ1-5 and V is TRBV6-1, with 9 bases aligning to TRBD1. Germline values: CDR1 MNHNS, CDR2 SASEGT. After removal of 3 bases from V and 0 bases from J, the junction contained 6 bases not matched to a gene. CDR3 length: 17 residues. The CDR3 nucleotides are TGTGCCAGCAGTGACGGACAGGGGAAACATAGCAATCAGCCCCAGCATTTT. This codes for CASSDGQGKHSNQPQHF.

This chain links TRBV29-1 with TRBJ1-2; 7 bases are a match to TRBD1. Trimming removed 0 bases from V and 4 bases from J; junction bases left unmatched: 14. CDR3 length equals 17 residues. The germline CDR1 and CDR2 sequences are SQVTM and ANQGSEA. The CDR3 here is CSVEEGGRSMAVYGYTF. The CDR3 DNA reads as TGCAGCGTTGAAGAAGGGGGCCGGTCTATGGCTGTCTATGGCTACACCTTC.

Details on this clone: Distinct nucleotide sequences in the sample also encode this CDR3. The CDR3 sequence is CASGGDSYEQYF. CDR3 sequence (DNA): TGTGCCAGCGGAGGGGACAGCTACGAGCAGTACTTC. This sequence joins TRBV2 and TRBJ2-7; D might be TRBD1 (7 bases). Germline CDR1 is SNHLY and CDR2 is FYNNEI. The V gene lost 8 bases and the J gene lost 3 bases, with 11 bases spanning the gap. The CDR3 is 12 amino acids.

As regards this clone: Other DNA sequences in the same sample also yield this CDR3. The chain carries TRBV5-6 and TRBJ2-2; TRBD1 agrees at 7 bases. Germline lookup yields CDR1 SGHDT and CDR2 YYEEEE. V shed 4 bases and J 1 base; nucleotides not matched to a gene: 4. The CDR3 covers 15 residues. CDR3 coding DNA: TGTGCCAGCAGCCCAGGGACAGTGAACACCGGGGAGCTGTTTTTT. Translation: CASSPGTVNTGELFF.

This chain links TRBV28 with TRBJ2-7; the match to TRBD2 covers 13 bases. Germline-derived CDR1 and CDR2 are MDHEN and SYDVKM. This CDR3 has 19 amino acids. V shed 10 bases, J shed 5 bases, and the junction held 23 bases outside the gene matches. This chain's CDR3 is CATSDYWTSGRIQQDEQYF. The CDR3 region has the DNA TGTGCCACTTCGGACTATTGGACTAGCGGGAGAATTCAACAGGACGAGCAGTACTTC.